These T cell receptor beta chains were read from a single sample in a study of technical replicates of blood from a few donors. TCRdb's copy holds only in-frame clones and misses some; the assay was immunoSEQ multiplex PCR. The sample has 60,000 to 70,000 clones; 98% are singletons. Sequenced: T cells isolated from PBMCs. Receptors originate from a human donor in good health. Each CDR3 is given with its conserved first and last residue. A D gene is named only where the DNA matches it firmly. Clone size is shown for a subset of rows, as once, few, many or a class of expanded clone.

clone size	V gene	J gene	D gene	CDR3 DNA	CDR3 protein
once	TRBV6-6	TRBJ2-3	.	TGTGCCAGCAGAGGGACTCCCGGCACAGATACGCAGTATTTT	CASRGTPGTDTQYF
.	TRBV5-1	TRBJ2-1	TRBD2	TGCGCCAGCAGCTTGGTTGGTCTAGCGGGGGACCTCAATGAGCAGTTCTTC	CASSLVGLAGDLNEQFF
.	TRBV5-5	TRBJ2-7	TRBD2	TGTGCCAGCAGCTTGACTAGCGCGGGAGAGCAGTACTTC	CASSLTSAGEQYF
.	TRBV27	TRBJ1-5	.	TGTGCCAGCAGTTCCCTCCGGGCCCCGGCAGGGATATATAGCAATCAGCCCCAGCATTTT	CASSSLRAPAGIYSNQPQHF
.	TRBV6-5	TRBJ1-1	.	TGTGCCAGCATGGGGGCCGCGAACACTGAAGCTTTCTTT	CASMGAANTEAFF
.	TRBV2	TRBJ2-7	.	TGTGCCAGCAGTGGATTGATGTCAGGGGAGCAGTACTTC	CASSGLMSGEQYF
.	TRBV4-1	TRBJ2-5	TRBD2	TGCGCCAGCAGCCCAGCGGGATTACAAGAGACCCAGTACTTC	CASSPAGLQETQYF
.	TRBV7-2	TRBJ2-5	TRBD1	TGTGCCAGCAGATCACAGGGGCCGGCCCAGTACTTC	CASRSQGPAQYF
.	TRBV6-5	TRBJ2-7	.	TGTGCCAGCAGTTACTCGACCGACAGCTCCTACGAGCAGTACTTC	CASSYSTDSSYEQYF
.	TRBV6-5	TRBJ2-3	TRBD1	TGTGCCAGCAGTTACTCGGTGACAGGGGCGGGTACGCAGTATTTT	CASSYSVTGAGTQYF
.	TRBV7-2	TRBJ1-1	.	TGTGCCAGCAGCTTAGGCAGGGGGAACACTGAAGCTTTCTTT	CASSLGRGNTEAFF
.	TRBV5-6	TRBJ2-7	TRBD1	TGTGCCAGCAGCTTTGGGGACAGGACCCACGAGCAGTACTTC	CASSFGDRTHEQYF
.	TRBV10-1	TRBJ1-5	TRBD1	TGCGCCACCGGGACAGGGGATCAGCCCCAGCATTTT	CATGTGDQPQHF